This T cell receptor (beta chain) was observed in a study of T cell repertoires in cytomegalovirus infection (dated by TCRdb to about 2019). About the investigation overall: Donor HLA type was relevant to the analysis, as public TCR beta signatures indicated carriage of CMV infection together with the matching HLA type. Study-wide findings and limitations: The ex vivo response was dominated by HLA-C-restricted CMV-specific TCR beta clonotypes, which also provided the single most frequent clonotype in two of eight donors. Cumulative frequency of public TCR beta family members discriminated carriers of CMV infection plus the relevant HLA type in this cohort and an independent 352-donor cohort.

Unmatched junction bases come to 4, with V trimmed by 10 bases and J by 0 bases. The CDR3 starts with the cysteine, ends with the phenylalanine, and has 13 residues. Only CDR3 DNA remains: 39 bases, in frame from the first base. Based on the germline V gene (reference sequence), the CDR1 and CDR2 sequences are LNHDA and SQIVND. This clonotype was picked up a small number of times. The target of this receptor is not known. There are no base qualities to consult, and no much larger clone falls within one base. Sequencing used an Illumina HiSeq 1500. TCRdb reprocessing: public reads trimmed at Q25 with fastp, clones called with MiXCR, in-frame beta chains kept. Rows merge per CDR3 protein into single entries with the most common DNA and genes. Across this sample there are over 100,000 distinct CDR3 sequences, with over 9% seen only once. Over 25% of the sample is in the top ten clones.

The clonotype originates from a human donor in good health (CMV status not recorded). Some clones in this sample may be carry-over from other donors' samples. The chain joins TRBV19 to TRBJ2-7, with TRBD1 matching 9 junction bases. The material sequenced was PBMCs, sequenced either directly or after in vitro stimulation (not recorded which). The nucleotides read TGTGCCACCGGGACAGGGTACTCCTACGAGCAGTACTTC. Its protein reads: CATGTGYSYEQYF.